A single sample gave rise to the 7 T cell receptor beta chains below, sequenced in a study of blood T cell repertoires in COVID-19. This table comes from immunoSEQ multiplex PCR, and its TCRdb copy is limited to in-frame clones, with some not included. The profile shows roughly 70,000 clones, around 87% of them singletons. Sample: peripheral blood. The receptors were gathered from a man over 45 with active COVID-19.

Regarding this clone: Other nucleotide sequences from this sample produce the same CDR3. This sequence joins TRBV29-1 and TRBJ1-1; D is perhaps TRBD1 (5 bases). The germline V gene encodes CDR1 SQVTM and CDR2 ANQGSEA. The CDR3 runs 14 residues. The V gene lost 7 bases and the J gene lost 3 bases, with 18 bases spanning the gap. The CDR3 loop is CSACDRQRDTEAFF. The CDR3 nucleotides read TGCAGCGCCTGCGATCGACAGCGAGACACTGAAGCTTTCTTT.

In its sample, this clone was seen once. The chain recombines TRBV18 with TRBJ2-7; TRBD2 might be the D (5 bases). With 6 bases removed from V and 0 bases from J, the gap between germline ends came to 12 bases. CDR1 is KGHSH and CDR2 is LQKENI in the germline V gene. This CDR3 is 14 amino acids long. The DNA of the CDR3 is TGTGCCAGCTCCCCCAGCGGACCCTCCTACGAGCAGTACTTC. This encodes CASSPSGPSYEQYF.

The chain joins TRBV13 to TRBJ2-7; 7 positions match TRBD2. V was clipped by 1 base and J by 3 bases; unmatched bases: 3. Germline values: CDR1 PRHDT, CDR2 FYEKMQ (reference sequence). The CDR3 is 14 amino acids. The CDR3: CASSLASGVYEQYF. CDR3 in DNA: TGTGCCAGCAGCTTAGCTAGCGGAGTCTACGAGCAGTACTTC.

V gene TRBV20-1 combines with J gene TRBJ1-6; 7 nucleotides agree with TRBD1. The CDR3 spans 15 residues. Germline values: CDR1 DFQATT, CDR2 SNEGSKA (reference sequence). After removal of 3 bases from V and 10 bases from J, the junction contained 12 bases not matched to a gene. The CDR3 reads CSASPSGAGGSPLHF. CDR3 sequence (DNA): TGCAGTGCTAGTCCCTCGGGGGCAGGGGGATCACCCCTCCACTTT.

The chain uses TRBV7-2 and TRBJ2-7; 11 nucleotides line up with TRBD1. This CDR3 has 17 amino acids. J gave up 4 bases and V 4 bases, and 12 bases lay outside the gene matches. Germline CDR1 is SGHTA and CDR2 is FQGNSA. CDR3 region: CASSSPGGTGGGYEQYF. The CDR3 region has the DNA TGTGCCAGCAGCTCACCGGGTGGGACAGGGGGTGGGTACGAGCAGTACTTC.

J is TRBJ2-5 and V is TRBV6-5; D might be TRBD2 (6 bases). V dropped 8 bases and J dropped 4 bases, with 17 bases sitting between them. Germline V lookup: CDR1 MNHEY, CDR2 SVGAGI. The CDR3 contains 14 residues. DNA of the CDR3: TGTGCCAGCGCTAAGGACTACCGGGGAGAGACCCAGTACTTC. As protein: CASAKDYRGETQYF.

The V and J genes are TRBV7-9 and TRBJ2-7; D gene ambiguous. CDR3 length equals 10 residues. Germline V CDR1 and CDR2: SEHNR, FQNEAQ (reference sequence). The ends were cut back, 4 bases at V and 5 bases at J, with 3 bases in the middle. The CDR3 sequence is CASSSDEQYF. The CDR3 coding sequence is TGTGCCAGCAGCTCAGACGAGCAGTACTTC.